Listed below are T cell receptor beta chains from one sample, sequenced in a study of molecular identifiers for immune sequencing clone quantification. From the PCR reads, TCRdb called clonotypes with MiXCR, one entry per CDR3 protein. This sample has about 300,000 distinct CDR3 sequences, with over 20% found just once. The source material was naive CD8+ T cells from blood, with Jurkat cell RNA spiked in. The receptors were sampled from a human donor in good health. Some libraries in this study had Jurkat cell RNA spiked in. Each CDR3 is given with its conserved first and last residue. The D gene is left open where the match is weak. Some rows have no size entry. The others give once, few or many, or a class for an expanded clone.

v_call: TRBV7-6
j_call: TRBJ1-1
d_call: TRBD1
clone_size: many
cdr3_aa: CASSLDRGRGEAFF
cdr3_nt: TGTGCCAGCAGCTTAGACAGGGGGCGGGGTGAAGCTTTCTTT

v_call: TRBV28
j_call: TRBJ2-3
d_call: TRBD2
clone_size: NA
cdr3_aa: CASRFIREVRTDTQYF
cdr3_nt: TGTGCCAGCAGATTTATACGGGAGGTCCGCACAGATACGCAGTATTTT

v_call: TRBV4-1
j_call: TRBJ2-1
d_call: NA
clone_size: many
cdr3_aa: CASSQDVGVGNEQFF
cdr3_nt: TGCGCCAGCAGCCAAGATGTGGGGGTCGGGAATGAGCAGTTCTTC

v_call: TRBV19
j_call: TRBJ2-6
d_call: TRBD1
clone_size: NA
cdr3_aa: CASSAGTGGSGANVLTF
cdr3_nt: TGTGCCAGTAGTGCCGGGACAGGGGGCTCTGGGGCCAACGTCCTGACTTTC

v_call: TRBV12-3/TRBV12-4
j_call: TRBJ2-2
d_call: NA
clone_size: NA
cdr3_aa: CASSLVGRELFF
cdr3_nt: TGTGCCAGCAGTTTAGTGGGTCGGGAGCTGTTTTTT

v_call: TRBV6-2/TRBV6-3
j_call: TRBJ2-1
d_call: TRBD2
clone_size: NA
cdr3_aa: CASSLSGMVPNEQFF
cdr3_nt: TGTGCCAGCAGCCTTAGCGGGATGGTCCCCAATGAGCAGTTCTTC

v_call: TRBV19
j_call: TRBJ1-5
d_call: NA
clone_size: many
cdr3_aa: CASMGGSQPQHF
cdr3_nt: TGTGCCAGTATGGGGGGTAGCCAGCCCCAGCATTTT

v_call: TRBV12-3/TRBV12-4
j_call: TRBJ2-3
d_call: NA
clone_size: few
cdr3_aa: CASSLLISPTDTQYF
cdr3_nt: TGTGCCAGCAGTTTACTCATTTCACCCACAGATACGCAGTATTTT

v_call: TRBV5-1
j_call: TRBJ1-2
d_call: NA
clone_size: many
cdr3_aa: CASSLDPGTLYGYTF
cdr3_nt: TGCGCCAGCAGCCTCGACCCTGGGACCTTATATGGCTACACCTTC

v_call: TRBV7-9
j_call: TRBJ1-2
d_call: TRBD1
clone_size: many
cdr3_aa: CASSLALKGQIYGYTF
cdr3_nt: TGTGCCAGCAGCTTAGCGCTCAAGGGACAGATCTATGGCTACACCTTC

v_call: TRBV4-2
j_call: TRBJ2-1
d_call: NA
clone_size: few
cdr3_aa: CASSQGRSGQFF
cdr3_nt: TGTGCCAGCAGCCAAGGCCGATCCGGGCAGTTCTTC

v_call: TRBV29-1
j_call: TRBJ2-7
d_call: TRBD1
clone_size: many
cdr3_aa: CSVTGGMTYEQYF
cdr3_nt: TGCAGCGTGACAGGGGGAATGACGTACGAGCAGTACTTC

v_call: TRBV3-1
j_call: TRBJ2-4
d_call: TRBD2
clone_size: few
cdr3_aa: CASSQDLAGRWAKNIQYF
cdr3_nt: TGTGCCAGCAGCCAAGATCTAGCGGGCAGGTGGGCCAAAAACATTCAGTACTTC

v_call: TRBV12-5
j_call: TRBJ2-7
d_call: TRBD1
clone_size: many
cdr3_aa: CASGFAGQGNSEQYF
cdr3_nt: TGTGCTAGTGGTTTTGCTGGACAGGGAAACTCCGAGCAGTACTTC

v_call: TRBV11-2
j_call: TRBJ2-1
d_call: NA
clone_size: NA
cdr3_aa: CASSFPEYQGNEQFF
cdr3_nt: TGTGCCAGCAGCTTTCCCGAGTATCAGGGCAATGAGCAGTTCTTC

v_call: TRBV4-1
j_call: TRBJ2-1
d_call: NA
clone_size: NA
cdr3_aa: CASSHYRTDSNEQFF
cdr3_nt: TGCGCCAGCAGCCATTACAGGACGGACAGCAATGAGCAGTTCTTC

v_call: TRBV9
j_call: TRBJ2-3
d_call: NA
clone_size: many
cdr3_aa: CASSARGGGWADTQYF
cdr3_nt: TGTGCCAGCAGCGCAAGGGGGGGGGGCTGGGCAGATACGCAGTATTTT

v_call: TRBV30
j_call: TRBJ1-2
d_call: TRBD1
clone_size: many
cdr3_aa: CAWSMTGGDGYTF
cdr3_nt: TGTGCCTGGAGTATGACAGGGGGGGATGGCTACACCTTC

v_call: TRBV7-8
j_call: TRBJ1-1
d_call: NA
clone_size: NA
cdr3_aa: CASSPGPNTEAVF
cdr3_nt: TGTGCCAGCAGTCCCGGGCCTAACACTGAAGCTGTCTTT

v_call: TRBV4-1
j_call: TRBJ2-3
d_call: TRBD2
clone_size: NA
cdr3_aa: CASSQGPPLGAGGLDTQYF
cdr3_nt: TGCGCCAGCAGCCAAGGACCCCCCCTCGGAGCGGGGGGGCTAGATACGCAGTATTTT

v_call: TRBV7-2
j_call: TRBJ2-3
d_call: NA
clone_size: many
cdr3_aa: CASSLVGGTYTDTQYF
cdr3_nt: TGTGCCAGCAGCTTAGTCGGCGGGACCTACACAGATACGCAGTATTTT

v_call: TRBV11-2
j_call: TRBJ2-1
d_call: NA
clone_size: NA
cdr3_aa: CASSGSTITYNEQFF
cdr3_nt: TGTGCCAGCAGCGGCTCTACCATAACCTACAATGAGCAGTTCTTC

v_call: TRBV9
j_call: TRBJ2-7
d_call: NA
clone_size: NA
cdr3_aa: CASSVRRGFTAQYF
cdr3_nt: TGTGCCAGCAGCGTGAGGCGAGGTTTTACGGCGCAGTACTTC

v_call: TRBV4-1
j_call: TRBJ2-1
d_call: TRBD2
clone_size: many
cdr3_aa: CASGEGYNEQFF
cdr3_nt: TGCGCCAGCGGGGAGGGCTACAATGAGCAGTTCTTC

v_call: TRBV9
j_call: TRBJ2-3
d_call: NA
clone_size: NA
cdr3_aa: CASSPSEVIPLFDTQYF
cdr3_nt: TGTGCCAGCAGCCCCTCCGAGGTTATACCCCTTTTCGATACGCAGTATTTT

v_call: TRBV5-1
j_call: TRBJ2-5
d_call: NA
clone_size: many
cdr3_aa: CASRHTQGIQETQYF
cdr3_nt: TGCGCCAGCAGGCATACACAGGGAATCCAAGAGACCCAGTACTTC

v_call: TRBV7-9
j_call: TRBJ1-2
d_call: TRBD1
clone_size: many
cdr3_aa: CASSSSDRGNYGYTF
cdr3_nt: TGTGCCAGCAGCTCCTCCGACAGGGGGAACTATGGCTACACCTTC

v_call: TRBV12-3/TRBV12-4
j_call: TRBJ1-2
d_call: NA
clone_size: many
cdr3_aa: CASSLSPGAYGYTF
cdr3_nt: TGTGCCAGCAGTTTATCCCCAGGGGCCTATGGCTACACCTTC

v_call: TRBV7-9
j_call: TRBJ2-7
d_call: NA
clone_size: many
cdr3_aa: CASSLRDQGYEQYF
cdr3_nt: TGTGCCAGCAGCCTGCGGGACCAGGGCTACGAGCAGTACTTC

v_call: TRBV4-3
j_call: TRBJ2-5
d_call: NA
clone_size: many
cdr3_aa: CASSQDRGTQYF
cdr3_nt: TGCGCCAGCAGCCAAGATCGTGGGACCCAGTACTTC

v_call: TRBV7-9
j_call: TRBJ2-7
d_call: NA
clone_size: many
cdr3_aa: CASSPPRDYEQYF
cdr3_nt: TGTGCCAGCAGCCCGCCGAGGGACTACGAGCAGTACTTC

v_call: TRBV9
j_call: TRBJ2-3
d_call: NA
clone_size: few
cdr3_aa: CASSVEVQGSLPTDTQYF
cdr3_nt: TGTGCCAGCAGCGTAGAGGTCCAGGGTTCTCTCCCCACAGATACGCAGTATTTT

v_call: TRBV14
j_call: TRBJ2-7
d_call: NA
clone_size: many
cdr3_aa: CASSQVHGGLEEQYF
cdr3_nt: TGTGCCAGCAGCCAAGTCCATGGGGGTCTAGAGGAGCAGTACTTC

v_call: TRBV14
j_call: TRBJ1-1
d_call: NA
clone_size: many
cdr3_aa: CASSQTGRMNTEAFF
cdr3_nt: TGTGCCAGCAGCCAAACAGGGCGGATGAACACTGAAGCTTTCTTT

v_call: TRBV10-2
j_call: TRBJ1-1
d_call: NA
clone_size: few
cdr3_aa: CASSEPGHGGTEAFF
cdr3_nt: TGCGCCAGCAGTGAGCCGGGCCATGGGGGCACTGAAGCTTTCTTT

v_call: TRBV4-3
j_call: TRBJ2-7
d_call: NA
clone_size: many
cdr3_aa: CASSQDDTSYYEQYF
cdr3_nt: TGCGCCAGCAGCCAAGACGACACATCCTACTACGAGCAGTACTTC

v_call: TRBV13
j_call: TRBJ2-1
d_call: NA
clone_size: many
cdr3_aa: CASSVDSNEQFF
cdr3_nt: TGTGCCAGCAGCGTCGACTCGAATGAGCAGTTCTTC

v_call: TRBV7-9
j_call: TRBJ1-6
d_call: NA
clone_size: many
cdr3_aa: CASSPGVSPLHF
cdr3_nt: TGTGCCAGCAGCCCAGGTGTTTCACCCCTCCACTTT

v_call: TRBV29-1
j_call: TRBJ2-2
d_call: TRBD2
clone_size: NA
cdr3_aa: CSVLEFYSGSLTGELFF
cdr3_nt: TGCAGCGTCCTCGAATTCTATAGCGGGAGTCTCACCGGGGAGCTGTTTTTT

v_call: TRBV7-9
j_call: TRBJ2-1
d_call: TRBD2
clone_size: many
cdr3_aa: CASSPRPAAGRAYNEQFF
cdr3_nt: TGTGCCAGCAGCCCACGCCCTGCGGCGGGGAGGGCCTACAATGAGCAGTTCTTC